The rows below give T cell receptor beta chains drawn from one sample of a study of CD8 T cells in ankylosing spondylitis. TCRdb re-derived calls from the 5' RACE reads in MiXCR, one entry per CDR3 protein. The profile covers hundreds of thousands of distinct CDR3 sequences, with roughly 12% appearing a single time and about 0.49% taken by the ten largest. The sample was blood, either unsorted or a sorted T cell fraction (not recorded which). The receptors were sampled from a male donor with ankylosing spondylitis. Each CDR3 is given without its conserved first and last residue. D genes are given only for firm matches. Size values are once, few and many counts, or a class for expanded clones, and some rows have none.

V	J	D	size	length	CDR3
TRBV4-3	TRBJ1-6	NA	few	12	ASSQYRDNSPLH
TRBV7-2	TRBJ1-5	NA	NA	12	ASSSQGYGQPQH
TRBV11-1	TRBJ1-2	NA	NA	11	ASSAETNYGYT
TRBV10-3	TRBJ2-5	NA	few	11	AISPGLQETQY
TRBV5-1	TRBJ2-3	TRBD2	NA	14	ASSSGLAPYTDTQY
TRBV4-3	TRBJ1-2	TRBD1	once	13	ASSWSSQGNYGYT
TRBV6-4	TRBJ2-7	NA	few	12	ASSDAGSIYEQY
TRBV29-1	TRBJ2-7	NA	few	13	SVSTAGTFSYEQY
TRBV6-5	TRBJ2-1	TRBD2	few	13	ASRLAGNVNNEQF
TRBV5-1	TRBJ2-3	NA	NA	13	ASSFRRLGTDTQY
TRBV6-5	TRBJ1-2	TRBD1	few	12	ASSYSGGGGGYT
TRBV7-2	TRBJ2-7	TRBD2	few	15	ASSLVVQRGGKYEQY
TRBV7-2	TRBJ2-3	TRBD2	many	13	ASSLGGLAEYTQY
TRBV18	TRBJ2-3	NA	many	13	ASSPGQGYTDTQY
TRBV20-1	TRBJ2-7	NA	many	12	SARDLAPQDEQY
TRBV7-6	TRBJ2-1	TRBD2	once	12	ASSPPQRGSEQF
TRBV18	TRBJ1-5	TRBD1	NA	16	ASSPGQGALYSNQPQH
TRBV10-3	TRBJ2-7	TRBD1	many	11	AIKDRVDYEQY
TRBV6-1	TRBJ2-7	NA	NA	11	ASSPRALYEQY
TRBV4-1	TRBJ1-5	TRBD1	NA	15	ASSQRLRDREQQPQH
TRBV4-2	TRBJ2-2	TRBD2	NA	15	ASSQDLAGQSTGELF
TRBV7-7	TRBJ2-1	TRBD2	few	13	ASSPGTSGRSEQF
TRBV4-1	TRBJ2-3	NA	NA	11	ASREPGGNTQY
TRBV5-1	TRBJ2-3	NA	few	12	ASSLMAGVDTQY
TRBV20-1	TRBJ2-3	TRBD1	few	13	SARRTGTSTDTQY
TRBV5-1	TRBJ2-1	NA	NA	12	ASRRQGPYNEQF
TRBV6-1	TRBJ1-4	NA	NA	12	ASTRWGRGEKLF
TRBV20-1	TRBJ2-4	TRBD2	NA	13	SASPSGIAKNIQY
TRBV20-1	TRBJ1-1	NA	few	11	SASRGMNTEAF
TRBV12-3/TRBV12-4	TRBJ2-6	TRBD1	many	16	ASSPDRVAFSGANVLT
TRBV10-3	TRBJ1-2	NA	NA	11	AIRGARGDGYT